This T cell receptor (beta chain) was sequenced during a study of blood T cell repertoires in COVID-19. About the study: There were acute and convalescent COVID-19 samples, and they came from the United States, Italy and Spain. PBMCs, B-cell-depleted T cells, or T cells provided the cDNA or gDNA that made up the material.

Original analysis: Estimation of nucleated cell counts was performed using reference gene primer amplification. TCRdb's copy holds only in-frame clones and misses some; the assay was immunoSEQ multiplex PCR. That table furnishes V, J and clone size, whereas the DNA furnished D and trimming. The sample consists of around 170,000 clones, around 88% of them appearing once. The V end lost 5 bases, the J end lost 7 bases, and 12 bases lay between the germline ends. This CDR3 is built from 13 residues. From germline, CDR1 is LNHDA and CDR2 SQIVND (reference sequence). The chain has TRBV19 and TRBJ1-5, with a weak D call TRBD1 (5 bases). The clonotype was recovered from a woman aged 30 to 39 with acute or convalescent COVID-19. The specimen sequenced was peripheral blood. CDR3 sequence reads: CASSLQGRQPQHF. The CDR3 DNA follows: TGTGCCAGTAGTTTGCAGGGCAGGCAGCCCCAGCATTTT. Looking up the rest from reference TRBV19 and TRBJ1-5 gives the full variable domain: DGGITQSPKYLFRKEGQNVTLSCEQNLNHDAMYWYRQDPGQGLRLIYYSQIVNDFQKGDIAEGYSVSREKKESFPLTVTSAQKNPTAFYLCASSLQGRQPQHFGDGTRLSIL.